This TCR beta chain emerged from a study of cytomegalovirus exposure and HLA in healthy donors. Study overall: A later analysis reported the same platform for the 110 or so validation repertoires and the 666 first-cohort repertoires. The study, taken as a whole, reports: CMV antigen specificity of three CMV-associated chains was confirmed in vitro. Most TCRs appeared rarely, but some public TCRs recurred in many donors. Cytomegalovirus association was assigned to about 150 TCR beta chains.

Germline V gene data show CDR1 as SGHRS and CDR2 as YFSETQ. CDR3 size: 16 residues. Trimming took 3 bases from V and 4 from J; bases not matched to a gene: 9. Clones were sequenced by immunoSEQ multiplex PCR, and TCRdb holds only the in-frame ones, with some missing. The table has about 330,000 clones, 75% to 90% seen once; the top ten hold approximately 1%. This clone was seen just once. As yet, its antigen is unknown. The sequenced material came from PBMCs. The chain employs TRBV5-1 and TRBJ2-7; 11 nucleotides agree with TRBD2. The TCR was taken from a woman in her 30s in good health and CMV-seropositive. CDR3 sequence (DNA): TGCGCCAGCAGCTCTAGATCCGGGACTAGCGGTTACGAGCAGTACTTC. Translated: CASSSRSGTSGYEQYF.